Listed here are 19 T cell receptor beta chains from one sample, sequenced in a study of shared clonotypes between healthy human individuals. This table comes from immunoSEQ multiplex PCR, and its TCRdb copy is limited to in-frame clones, with some not included. Here the sample spans about 1 million clones, about 74% being singletons. The specimen was memory CD4+ T cells sorted from blood. Specified subset: CD45RA-negative fraction. The origin of the receptors is a man aged 18 to 30 in good health.

The gene calls are TRBV5-1 and TRBJ2-1; 7 bases map to TRBD1. This CDR3 spans 16 amino acids. The germline V gene encodes CDR1 SGHRS and CDR2 YFSETQ. V trimming: 2 bases; J trimming: 4 bases; junction bases outside the gene matches: 9. CDR3 residues: CASSFTGEYGYNEQFF. The CDR3, as DNA: TGCGCCAGCAGCTTCACAGGGGAATATGGTTACAATGAGCAGTTCTTC.

Judged by abundance, this clone is medium-sized. The same CDR3 can be traced to other DNA sequences in this sample. The genes are TRBV7-9 and TRBJ2-7, with TRBD1 matching over 8 bases. Germline CDR1 reads SEHNR; CDR2 reads FQNEAQ (reference sequence). The CDR3 loop spans 13 amino acids. J gave up 6 bases and V 5 bases, and 6 bases lay outside the gene matches. CDR3 sequence reads: CASSAAGGGEQYF. The CDR3, as DNA: TGTGCCAGCAGCGCGGCAGGGGGCGGCGAGCAGTACTTC.

On this clone: Since a much larger clone is just one base distant, this may be a read error. The CDR3 is CASSSLNYGYTF. Written as DNA, the CDR3 is TGTGCCAGCAGTAGCCTTAACTATGGCTACACCTTC. The rearrangement links TRBV7-2 to TRBJ1-2, with D unresolved. CDR1 and CDR2 from the germline V gene are SGHTA and FQGNSA. V was trimmed by 6 bases and J by 1 base, leaving 6 bases between them. There are 12 residues in the CDR3.

The sample holds a few counts of this clone. The chain combines TRBV30 with TRBJ2-3; a weak D match, TRBD1 (6 bases). V lost 0 bases and J 4 bases, leaving 11 bases between the germline ends. The CDR3 spans 14 residues. The germline V gene has CDR1 GTSNPN and CDR2 SVGIG (reference sequence). The chain's CDR3 is CAWSVPGGPDTQYF. The DNA of the CDR3 is TGTGCCTGGAGTGTACCTGGGGGCCCAGATACGCAGTATTTT.

This clone was seen only a few times. The V gene is TRBV5-6, the J gene TRBJ1-1, with 9 nucleotides matching TRBD1. Trimming at V came to 4 bases and at J to 8 bases, leaving 6 bases not matched to a gene. Germline V gene data show CDR1 as SGHDT and CDR2 as YYEEEE. This CDR3 has 13 amino acids. The CDR3 here is CASSRTGADEAFF. CDR3 DNA sequence: TGTGCCAGCAGCCGGACAGGGGCCGACGAAGCTTTCTTT.

The chain recombines TRBV2 with TRBJ2-7, with 9 bases identical to TRBD1. CDR1 SNHLY and CDR2 FYNNEI come from the germline V gene. The CDR3 is 13 amino acids. Trimming took 6 bases from V and 5 from J; bases not matched to a gene: 5. The CDR3 protein is CASRMDRGHEQYF. The CDR3, as DNA: TGTGCCAGCAGGATGGACAGGGGCCACGAGCAGTACTTC.

This clone was seen a few times. The chain combines TRBV7-2 with TRBJ2-5; 9 positions match TRBD1. This CDR3 region has 15 residues. CDR1 is SGHTA and CDR2 is FQGNSA in the germline V gene. With 1 base clipped from V and 5 bases from J, the junction kept 5 bases outside the gene matches. Here the CDR3 reads CASSLGDRVDETQYF. Written as DNA, the CDR3 is TGTGCCAGCAGCTTAGGGGACAGGGTGGACGAGACCCAGTACTTC.

CDR3 DNA sequence: TGTGCCTGGAGTGCTGGGGGGGGCTTAAGGCCAGATACGCAGTATTTT. Amino acid sequence: CAWSAGGGLRPDTQYF. The chain joins TRBV30 to TRBJ2-3; D is possibly TRBD2 (7 bases). The CDR3 has 16 residues. V lost 1 base, J lost 4 bases, and 18 bases lay in between. Germline V gene data show CDR1 as GTSNPN and CDR2 as SVGIG (reference sequence).

The V gene is TRBV11-2, the J gene TRBJ2-3; TRBD2 aligns across 8 bases. The germline V gene has CDR1 SGHAT and CDR2 FQNNGV. V dropped 4 bases and J dropped 3; count of bases not matched to a gene: 6. CDR3 length: 15 amino acids. The CDR3 reads CASSWGLEGTDTQYF. In DNA form, the CDR3 reads TGTGCCAGCAGCTGGGGACTAGAGGGGACAGATACGCAGTATTTT.

There are a few counts of this clone. The rearrangement links TRBV13 to TRBJ2-4, with TRBD1 identical over 7 bases. The CDR3 totals 13 residues. V shed 8 bases, J shed 5 bases, and the junction held 6 bases outside the gene matches. The germline V gene encodes CDR1 PRHDT and CDR2 FYEKMQ (reference sequence). CDR3: CASGWQGENIQYF. For the CDR3, the DNA is TGTGCCAGCGGGTGGCAGGGGGAAAACATTCAGTACTTC.

This chain joins TRBV28 and TRBJ2-2; TRBD2 aligns across 15 bases. V trimming: 6 bases; J trimming: 4 bases; junction bases outside the gene matches: 9. This CDR3 spans 18 amino acids. Germline V gene data show CDR1 as MDHEN and CDR2 as SYDVKM. The CDR3 here is CASSPRTSGGAPTGELFF. The CDR3 DNA sequence: TGTGCCAGCAGCCCCAGGACTAGCGGGGGGGCCCCCACCGGGGAGCTGTTTTTT.

The chain combines TRBV9 with TRBJ2-5; weak D call: TRBD1 (5 bases). This CDR3 has 16 amino acids. Germline CDR1 reads SGDLS; CDR2 reads YYNGEE. Between the trimmed V and J ends, which lost 4 bases and 4 bases, there was a span of 20 bases. CDR3 DNA: TGTGCCAGCAGCCCAACGTTTGGGGCTACCCTAGAGACCCAGTACTTC. Its protein is CASSPTFGATLETQYF.

The chain links TRBV2 to TRBJ1-2; a weak D match, TRBD1 (5 bases). The CDR3 contains 15 residues. The ends were cut back, 7 bases at V and 8 bases at J, with 23 bases in the middle. Germline CDR1 SNHLY, CDR2 FYNNEI. The CDR3 spells CASTPSGATSRGYTF. Written as DNA, the CDR3 is TGTGCCAGCACCCCCAGCGGGGCGACTTCGCGGGGCTACACCTTC.

The rearrangement joins TRBV30 to TRBJ2-5; no clear D gene. TRBJ2-7 explains the end of the DNA better; the J call may be wrong. The CDR3 is 9 amino acids. Germline CDR1 and CDR2: GTSNPN and SVGIG (reference sequence). The CDR3 DNA reads TGTGCCTGGAAGTACGAGCAGTACTTC. Protein sequence: CAWKYEQYF.

CDR3 in DNA: TGTGCCAGCAGCTTGAATGGAGGCACCGGGGAGCTGTTTTTT. As protein: CASSLNGGTGELFF. The chain combines TRBV7-2 with TRBJ2-2, with D perhaps TRBD2 (5 bases). Germline V gene lookup returns CDR1 SGHTA and CDR2 FQGNSA. Trimming left V 3 bases short and J 4 bases short, with 9 bases between. CDR3 length equals 14 residues.

V gene TRBV5-4 combines with J gene TRBJ2-5; D tentatively reads TRBD1 or TRBD2 (5 bases each). Trimming left V 4 bases short and J 2 bases short, with 15 bases between. The CDR3 has 15 amino acids. Germline values: CDR1 SGHNT, CDR2 YYREEE (reference sequence). In DNA, the CDR3 is TGTGCCAGCAGCGTCCAGGGACGAACGCAAGAGACCCAGTACTTC. This translates into CASSVQGRTQETQYF.

This clone was picked up many times. The chain couples TRBV6-1 to TRBJ1-5; no firm D call. V was pared by 2 bases and J by 5 bases, with 10 bases between. Germline-derived CDR1 and CDR2 are MNHNS and SASEGT. The CDR3 runs to 14 residues. CDR3 sequence reads: CASSEMGGDQPQHF. The CDR3 DNA reads TGTGCCAGCAGTGAAATGGGCGGGGATCAGCCCCAGCATTTT.

The chain has TRBV4-2 and TRBJ2-1; 13 bases map to TRBD2. The J segment lost 4 bases and the V segment lost 0 bases, leaving 12 bases of the junction unmatched. The germline V gene has CDR1 LGHNA and CDR2 YNFKEQ. The length of the CDR3 is 20 residues. In nucleotides, the CDR3 is TGTGCCAGCAGCCAAGACGGACTAGCGGGGGCCTTGACAGGATACAATGAGCAGTTCTTC. The encoded protein is CASSQDGLAGALTGYNEQFF.

This chain uses TRBV9 with TRBJ1-1; D is ambiguous. The CDR3 totals 13 residues. Germline V lookup: CDR1 SGDLS, CDR2 YYNGEE. V gave up 0 bases and J gave up 7 bases, with 10 bases separating them. The CDR3 is CASSVGFRSEAFF. The CDR3 DNA sequence: TGTGCCAGCAGCGTAGGTTTTCGGAGTGAAGCTTTCTTT.